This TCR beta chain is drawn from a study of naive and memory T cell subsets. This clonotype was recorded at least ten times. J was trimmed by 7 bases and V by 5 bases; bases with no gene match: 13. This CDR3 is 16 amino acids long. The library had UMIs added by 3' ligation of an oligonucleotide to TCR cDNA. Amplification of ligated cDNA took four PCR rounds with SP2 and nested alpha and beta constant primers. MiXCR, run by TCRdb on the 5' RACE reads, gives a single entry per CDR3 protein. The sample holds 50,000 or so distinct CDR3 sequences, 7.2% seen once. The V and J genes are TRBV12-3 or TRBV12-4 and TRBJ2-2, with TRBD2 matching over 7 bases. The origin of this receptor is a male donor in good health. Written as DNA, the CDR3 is TGTGCCAGCAGTCTCGGGGGGAATAGATTTAACGGGGAGCTGTTTTTT. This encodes CASSLGGNRFNGELFF.